This TCR beta chain was sequenced during a study of blood T cell repertoires in COVID-19. The overall study: PBMCs, B-cell-depleted T cells, or T cells provided the cDNA or gDNA that made up the material.

The recovered donors of Cohort 3 showed two negative PCRs, clearance, or symptom resolution. The protocol was immunoSEQ multiplex PCR, while the TCRdb copy is restricted to in-frame clones and leaves out a portion. The sample has a few hundred thousand clones; about nine tenths are singletons. This CDR3 comprises 12 residues. Trimming took off 1 base at V and 6 bases at J, with 7 bases between the two ends. This sequence originates from a woman aged 18-29 years who had recovered from COVID-19. J is TRBJ2-7 and V is TRBV12-3 or TRBV12-4; no definite D call. Material: PBMCs or T cells enriched from blood (not recorded which). The CDR3 DNA is TGTGCCAGCAGTTTAGGGCTTTCCGAGCAGTACTTC. Its translation: CASSLGLSEQYF.